These 18 T cell receptor beta chains were sequenced from one sample in a study of blood T cell repertoires in COVID-19. The protocol was immunoSEQ multiplex PCR, while the TCRdb copy is restricted to in-frame clones and leaves out a portion. The table includes roughly 310,000 clones, more than 90% detected once. Sequencing used PBMCs or T cells enriched from blood (not recorded which). The receptors come from a man aged 60 to 69 who had recovered from COVID-19.

In DNA, the CDR3 is TGTGCCAGCAGCAAAGAAGTAGCGGGAGAGACCGGGGAGCTGTTTTTT. Amino acids: CASSKEVAGETGELFF. This chain uses TRBV21-1 with TRBJ2-2; the table's TRBD2 call for D was not verified on the DNA. TRBV21-1 is a documented pseudogene. This CDR3 spans 16 amino acids.

The chain combines TRBV19 with TRBJ2-5, with D possibly being TRBD1 (5 bases). This CDR3 has 13 residues. Germline-derived CDR1 and CDR2 are LNHDA and SQIVND (reference sequence). Trimming took 5 bases from V and 1 from J, leaving 8 bases between them. CDR3 nucleotides: TGTGCCAGTAGTGGCAGGGCCCAAGAGACCCAGTACTTC. Protein product: CASSGRAQETQYF. Together with reference TRBV19 and TRBJ2-5, the CDR3 gives the full variable domain: DGGITQSPKYLFRKEGQNVTLSCEQNLNHDAMYWYRQDPGQGLRLIYYSQIVNDFQKGDIAEGYSVSREKKESFPLTVTSAQKNPTAFYLCASSGRAQETQYFGPGTRLLVL.

The gene calls are TRBV6-1 and TRBJ1-5, with D possibly matching TRBD1 (5 bases). Trimming shortened V by 3 bases and J by 4 bases, and 10 bases separated the two germline ends. The CDR3 loop spans 14 amino acids. In germline, CDR1 is MNHNS, CDR2 SASEGT. CDR3 in amino acids: CASSDVGVNQPQHF. The DNA for the CDR3 is TGTGCCAGCAGTGATGTAGGGGTTAATCAGCCCCAGCATTTT.

The V gene is TRBV7-3, the J gene TRBJ1-5; D is perhaps TRBD1 (6 bases). Per the germline V gene, CDR1 is SGHTA and CDR2 is FQGTGA. CDR3 length: 13 residues. Trimming left V 5 bases short and J 4 bases short, with 9 bases between. The CDR3 is CASSRTANQPQHF. DNA for the CDR3: TGTGCCAGCAGCCGGACAGCTAATCAGCCCCAGCATTTT.

This clone occurred once. CDR3 sequence (DNA): TGTGCCAGCAGCGCAGGGTCACCCTATAATTCACCCCTCCACTTT. Translated: CASSAGSPYNSPLHF. This rearrangement joins TRBV11-2 to TRBJ1-6; perhaps TRBD1 as D (5 bases). CDR3 length equals 15 residues. Per the germline V gene, CDR1 is SGHAT and CDR2 is FQNNGV. Trimming stripped 5 bases from V and 2 bases from J, with 10 bases between.

V usage is TRBV27 and J usage is TRBJ2-7; 9 nucleotides line up with TRBD2. There are 15 residues in the CDR3. Per the germline V gene, CDR1 is MNHEY and CDR2 is SMNVEV (reference sequence). Losses at the gene ends were 5 bases for V and 1 base for J; bases not matched to a gene: 6. CDR3 sequence reads: CASSPEAGGSYEQYF. DNA for the CDR3: TGTGCCAGCAGTCCGGAAGCGGGGGGATCCTACGAGCAGTACTTC.

The CDR3 protein is CASKQIARGYTF. The CDR3 DNA reads TGTGCCAGCAAGCAGATTGCTAGGGGCTACACCTTC. The chain combines TRBV9 with TRBJ1-2; D unresolved. Germline V gives CDR1 SGDLS, CDR2 YYNGEE. V was cut by 6 bases and J by 8 bases, with 14 bases left in between. This CDR3 contains 12 residues. Full variable domain (outside the CDR3, taken from reference TRBV9 and TRBJ1-2): DSGVTQTPKHLITATGQRVTLRCSPRSGDLSVYWYQQSLDQGLQFLIQYYNGEERAKGNILERFSAQQFPDLHSELNLSSLELGDSALYFCASKQIARGYTFGSGTRLTVV.

CDR3 sequence (DNA): TGTGCCAGCAAACAGGGAGTAAACTATGGCTACACCTTC. It encodes CASKQGVNYGYTF. This chain connects TRBV2 to TRBJ1-2; tentatively, D is TRBD1 (6 bases). This CDR3 region has 13 residues. V was trimmed by 7 bases and J by 2 bases, leaving 11 bases between them. From germline, CDR1 is SNHLY and CDR2 FYNNEI.

The chain is built from TRBV7-9 and TRBJ1-3, with D possibly matching TRBD1 (5 bases). The ends were cut back, 3 bases at V and 1 base at J, with 16 bases in the middle. Germline V gene sequence: CDR1 SEHNR, CDR2 FQNEAQ (reference sequence). This CDR3 region has 17 residues. The CDR3 here is CASSFWQGLSSGNTIYF. For the CDR3, the DNA is TGTGCCAGCAGCTTTTGGCAGGGCCTTTCGTCTGGAAACACCATATATTTT.

V is TRBV14 and J is TRBJ1-1; D gene uncertain. Per the germline V gene, CDR1 is SGHDN and CDR2 is FVKESK. The CDR3 length is 13 residues. V was pared by 1 base and J by 4 bases, with 7 bases between. The CDR3 protein is CASSQVATTEAFF. Here the CDR3 DNA reads TGTGCCAGCAGCCAAGTGGCCACCACTGAAGCTTTCTTT. The variable domain in full, completed from reference TRBV14 and TRBJ1-1, reads EAGVTQFPSHSVIEKGQTVTLRCDPISGHDNLYWYRRVMGKEIKFLLHFVKESKQDESGMPNNRFLAERTGGTYSTLKVQPAELEDSGVYFCASSQVATTEAFFGQGTRLTVV.

V gene TRBV6-2 or TRBV6-3 combines with J gene TRBJ1-5; 7 positions match TRBD1. CDR3 size: 16 residues. Germline V gives CDR1 MNHEY, CDR2 SVGEGT. J lost 1 base, V lost 6 bases, and 9 bases had no gene match. The CDR3 DNA sequence: TGTGCCAGCAGCCGCATCGGACAGGCGAGCAATCAGCCCCAGCATTTT. It translates to CASSRIGQASNQPQHF.

This clone was detected only a few times. The V call is TRBV19, the J call TRBJ1-3; no definite D call. Between the trimmed V and J ends, which lost 0 bases and 4 bases, there was a span of 19 bases. The CDR3 length is 18 residues. The germline CDR1 and CDR2 sequences are LNHDA and SQIVND (reference sequence). The CDR3 loop reads CASSIDPGGGLGGNTIYF. CDR3 coding DNA: TGTGCCAGTAGTATAGACCCTGGAGGCGGCCTAGGAGGAAACACCATATATTTT.

This rearrangement joins TRBV6-5 to TRBJ1-3, with 7 bases aligning to TRBD1. CDR3 length: 16 amino acids. The trim removed 2 bases at V and 2 bases at J, leaving 6 bases unmatched. Per the germline V gene, CDR1 is MNHEY and CDR2 is SVGAGI. The DNA of the CDR3 is TGTGCCAGCAGTTACCACCGCCAGGGGGCTGGAAACACCATATATTTT. It codes for CASSYHRQGAGNTIYF.

This chain joins TRBV5-1 and TRBJ2-3; the D is unclear. The germline V gene encodes CDR1 SGHRS and CDR2 YFSETQ. This CDR3 is built from 15 residues. The V and J ends lost 2 bases and 1 base respectively, with 11 bases between them. CDR3 loop: CASSFDGRGTDTQYF. Here the CDR3 DNA reads TGCGCCAGCAGCTTCGACGGCCGGGGCACAGATACGCAGTATTTT.

The V and J genes are TRBV2 and TRBJ1-1; possibly TRBD1 for D (5 bases). Germline V lookup: CDR1 SNHLY, CDR2 FYNNEI. This CDR3 comprises 12 residues. Trimming cost V 6 bases and J 3 bases, with 8 bases left between them. CDR3 in amino acids: CASRPGDTEAFF. The CDR3 bases are TGTGCCAGCAGGCCGGGGGACACTGAAGCTTTCTTT.

V usage is TRBV7-2 and J usage is TRBJ2-7; maybe TRBD2 (6 bases). The CDR3 is 12 amino acids. CDR1 is SGHTA, CDR2 FQGNSA, per germline. With 5 bases removed from V and 3 bases from J, the gap between germline ends came to 8 bases. The CDR3 DNA follows: TGTGCCAGCAGCGGGACTTACTACGAGCAGTACTTC. Amino acid sequence: CASSGTYYEQYF.

The rearrangement links TRBV5-4 to TRBJ2-1, with 9 bases lining up with TRBD2. Germline-derived CDR1 and CDR2 are SGHNT and YYREEE (reference sequence). CDR3 size: 15 residues. V lost 5 bases and J lost 6; bases outside the gene matches: 9. The CDR3 sequence is CASSSGARGGNEQFF. The CDR3 DNA follows: TGTGCCAGCAGTTCGGGGGCGCGGGGGGGCAATGAGCAGTTCTTC.

The chain has TRBV27 and TRBJ2-7; possibly TRBD1 for D (5 bases). V lost 0 bases and J lost 7, with 13 bases in between. Germline CDR1 is MNHEY and CDR2 is SMNVEV (reference sequence). CDR3 length equals 14 residues. This CDR3 is CASSLSIQGQEQYF. The CDR3 coding sequence is TGTGCCAGCAGTTTATCGATTCAGGGCCAAGAGCAGTACTTC.